This entry features one TCR beta chain sequence. What it binds is not known. Time point: week 11, during vaccination. Each vaccine dose was 300 ug of mutant IDH1 20-mer peptide, with topical imiquimod. V lost 7 bases and J lost 2, with 19 bases in between. Germline V gene lookup returns CDR1 SQVTM and CDR2 ANQGSEA. This CDR3 region has 15 residues. Data came from immunoSEQ multiplex PCR; TCRdb stores just in-frame clones and leaves some out. The sample carries around 60,000 clones, approximately 89% recorded once. The data were obtained in a study of a mutant IDH1 vaccine in newly diagnosed glioma. This rearrangement joins TRBV29-1 to TRBJ2-3; D remains unclear. The starting material was PBMCs, obtained from a glioma patient whose treatment included an IDH1 peptide vaccine. This receptor was obtained from a man between 35 and 55 years old with glioma. The CDR3 loop reads CSALTELSYTDTQYF. The CDR3 coding sequence is TGCAGCGCCCTGACGGAGCTTTCCTACACAGATACGCAGTATTTT.